One sample yielded the 21 T cell receptor beta chains listed below, sequenced in a study of neurological immune-mediated disorders. TCRdb re-analysed the 5' RACE reads in MiXCR, keeping a single row per CDR3 protein. The table lists 75,000 to 90,000 distinct CDR3 sequences, 10% of them singletons, with 1.8% in the top ten. Sequenced material: PBMCs. These TCRs come from a man between 40 and 49 years old in good health.

The rearrangement uses TRBV5-1 and TRBJ2-1; a possible D gene is TRBD2 (6 bases). The CDR3 extends over 14 amino acids. Germline CDR1 SGHRS, CDR2 YFSETQ. V dropped 0 bases and J dropped 7 bases, with 11 bases sitting between them. The CDR3 sequence is CASSLGGGRNEQFF. CDR3 in DNA: TGCGCCAGCAGCTTGGGAGGTGGGAGGAATGAGCAGTTCTTC.

Many counts were recorded for this clonotype. The rearrangement uses TRBV15 and TRBJ1-1, with D possibly being TRBD1 (6 bases). Germline CDR1 reads LNHNV; CDR2 reads YYDKDF (reference sequence). This CDR3 is built from 15 residues. Trimming stripped 5 bases from V and 1 base from J, with 14 bases between. The CDR3 protein is CATSGLTGKNTEAFF. The CDR3 DNA sequence: TGTGCCACCAGCGGCCTGACAGGAAAGAACACTGAAGCTTTCTTT.

This clonotype was recorded many times. This chain connects TRBV5-5 to TRBJ2-7, with 9 bases lining up with TRBD1. Trimming cost V 4 bases and J 0 bases; bases outside gene matches: 5. Germline V gene data show CDR1 as SGHKS and CDR2 as YYEKEE (reference sequence). This CDR3 is 15 amino acids long. The CDR3 DNA is TGTGCCAGCAGCCGACAGGACAGGGGCTCCTACGAGCAGTACTTC. Translated, it gives CASSRQDRGSYEQYF.

This clonotype was observed at least ten times. This chain connects TRBV12-3 or TRBV12-4 to TRBJ2-7; D may be TRBD1 (5 bases). Deletions cut 5 bases from V and 5 bases from J, with 10 bases between. The CDR3 length is 12 residues. CDR3 sequence reads: CASSRADNEQYF. In DNA, the CDR3 is TGTGCCAGCAGTAGGGCGGACAACGAGCAGTACTTC.

This clonotype showed up many times. The chain links TRBV6-6 to TRBJ2-3; D is possibly TRBD2 (6 bases). Trimming pared 6 bases from V and 0 bases from J, leaving 10 bases between. There are 14 residues in the CDR3. Germline-derived CDR1 and CDR2 are MNHNY and SVGAGI (reference sequence). CDR3 loop: CASSREASTDTQYF. As DNA, the CDR3 is TGTGCCAGCAGCAGGGAGGCGAGCACAGATACGCAGTATTTT.

This clonotype was seen repeatedly, ten times or more. This chain joins TRBV10-3 and TRBJ2-1, with TRBD1 as a possible D gene (5 bases). The CDR3 length is 13 residues. The V gene's germline CDR1 is ENHRY and CDR2 SYGVKD. The V end lost 5 bases, the J end lost 5 bases, and 10 bases lay between the germline ends. CDR3 sequence (DNA): TGTGCCATCAGTTCGGACATAAACAATGAGCAGTTCTTC. Its translation is CAISSDINNEQFF.

The J gene is TRBJ2-7, the V gene TRBV24-1, with D unclear. Trimming removed 9 bases at V and 0 bases at J, with 11 bases between. Germline values: CDR1 KGHDR, CDR2 SFDVKD. The CDR3 extends over 13 amino acids. CDR3 bases: TGTGCCACCCGGCAGGCGAGCTCCTACGAGCAGTACTTC. Translating gives CATRQASSYEQYF.

This clonotype was recorded many times. This chain uses TRBV7-9 with TRBJ2-1; 9 bases are a match to TRBD1. V gave up 2 bases and J gave up 7 bases; unmatched junction bases: 12. This CDR3 spans 17 amino acids. Germline values: CDR1 SEHNR, CDR2 FQNEAQ (reference sequence). For the CDR3, the DNA is TGTGCCAGCAGCTTATATAGACAGGGGGTGAGTTGGAATGAGCAGTTCTTC. Encoded protein: CASSLYRQGVSWNEQFF.

This clonotype was counted many times. This sequence joins TRBV2 and TRBJ2-7; 9 nucleotides agree with TRBD1. Germline V gives CDR1 SNHLY, CDR2 FYNNEI. This CDR3 has 13 amino acids. V lost 4 bases, J lost 6 bases, and 4 bases stayed unmatched. The CDR3: CASSGTGVGEQYF. The CDR3 DNA follows: TGTGCCAGCAGTGGGACAGGGGTCGGCGAGCAGTACTTC.

This clonotype was picked up many times. The chain couples TRBV12-3 or TRBV12-4 to TRBJ2-2; 8 bases agree with TRBD1. V gave up 6 bases and J gave up 13 bases; unmatched junction bases: 19. The CDR3 runs 16 residues. The DNA for the CDR3 is TGTGCCAGCAGCCCCTCGACAGGGGTGGGTCCATATCGGCTGTTTTTT. Amino acid sequence: CASSPSTGVGPYRLFF.

This clonotype was seen just once. A much larger clone lies one base from this, so it may be a read error. The chain couples TRBV29-1 to TRBJ1-1; D ambiguous. This CDR3 is built from 11 residues. CDR1 and CDR2 (germline): SQVTM, ANQGSEA. V lost 6 bases, J lost 6 bases, and 11 bases lay in between. CDR3 in amino acids: CSVAQVSEAFF. CDR3 DNA: TGCAGCGTCGCGCAGGTGTCTGAAGCTTTCTTT.

This clonotype has ten or more counts. This chain connects TRBV20-1 to TRBJ2-1; the D gene is possibly TRBD2 (6 bases). The V end lost 0 bases, the J end lost 2 bases, and 17 bases lay between the germline ends. This CDR3 has 17 residues. CDR1 and CDR2 from the germline V gene are DFQATT and SNEGSKA (reference sequence). This CDR3 is CSARDLQGGATYNEQFF. Written as DNA, the CDR3 is TGCAGTGCTAGAGATTTACAAGGAGGGGCAACCTACAATGAGCAGTTCTTC.

In this sample, this clonotype turned up many times. V and J are TRBV27 and TRBJ2-2, with 10 bases lining up with TRBD2. The V segment lost 3 bases and the J segment 7 bases; nucleotides outside the gene matches: 8. This CDR3 is 16 amino acids long. From germline, CDR1 is MNHEY and CDR2 SMNVEV (reference sequence). The CDR3 reads CASSFRLAGVIGELFF. The CDR3 DNA reads TGTGCCAGCAGTTTCCGTCTAGCGGGAGTCATCGGGGAGCTGTTTTTT.

This clonotype was observed a handful of times. This rearrangement joins TRBV12-3 or TRBV12-4 to TRBJ2-7; D is possibly TRBD1 (6 bases). The length of the CDR3 is 14 residues. Trimming pared 6 bases from V and 4 bases from J, leaving 16 bases between. This CDR3 is CASRPTGTFYEQYF. CDR3 in DNA: TGTGCCAGCAGACCCACCGGGACATTTTACGAGCAGTACTTC.

With regard to this clonotype: This may be a read error, as it is one base from a much larger clone. The gene calls are TRBV28 and TRBJ2-5, with D possibly matching TRBD1 (5 bases). Trimming took 2 bases from V and 5 from J, leaving 18 bases between them. This CDR3 comprises 16 residues. CDR1 and CDR2 from the germline V gene are MDHEN and SYDVKM. The CDR3 loop is CASSLQNGQGVETQYF. As DNA, the CDR3 is TGTGCCAGCAGTTTACAAAATGGGCAGGGCGTGGAGACCCAGTACTTC.

This clonotype has at least ten counts. This chain joins TRBV7-2 and TRBJ2-3, with 14 nucleotides matching TRBD2. CDR3 length: 18 residues. With 5 bases clipped from V and 4 bases from J, the junction kept 11 bases outside the gene matches. Germline V gene sequence: CDR1 SGHTA, CDR2 FQGNSA. The CDR3: CASSLRFGLAGGPDTQYF. The CDR3 DNA is TGTGCCAGCAGCCTCCGTTTCGGACTAGCGGGAGGACCAGATACGCAGTATTTT.

Worth noting for this clonotype: With a much larger clone just one base away, this may be a read error. This chain links TRBV9 with TRBJ1-1; maybe TRBD1 (5 bases). Germline CDR1 SGDLS, CDR2 YYNGEE. V shed 1 base and J shed 4 bases, with 14 bases lying between them. The CDR3 loop spans 15 amino acids. CDR3 residues: CASSVSQGAATEAFF. The DNA for the CDR3 is TGTGCCAGCAGCGTAAGCCAAGGGGCAGCCACTGAAGCTTTCTTT.

For this clonotype: A much larger clonotype is one base distant, so this may be a read error. This rearrangement joins TRBV7-9 to TRBJ2-2; TRBD1 aligns across 8 bases. Germline V gene lookup returns CDR1 SEHNR and CDR2 FQNEAQ (reference sequence). The CDR3 has 15 residues. The ends lost 1 base at V and 10 bases at J; junction bases unmatched: 8. The CDR3: CASSLVASGGEELFF. The CDR3 DNA follows: TGTGCCAGCAGCTTAGTAGCGTCAGGGGGCGAGGAGCTGTTTTTT.

This clonotype was recorded at least ten times. CDR3 sequence reads: CASSPLNRDLSSYNSPLHF. CDR3 DNA: TGTGCCAGCAGCCCCCTCAACAGGGATTTAAGCTCCTATAATTCACCCCTCCACTTT. The J gene is TRBJ1-6, the V gene TRBV11-2, with D possibly being TRBD1 (6 bases). The germline V gene encodes CDR1 SGHAT and CDR2 FQNNGV. The CDR3 spans 19 residues. V lost 5 bases to trimming and J lost 0 bases, with 20 bases between them.

The chain links TRBV3-1 to TRBJ2-7; TRBD2 agrees at 9 bases. Germline V CDR1 and CDR2: LGHDT, YNNKEL (reference sequence). The CDR3 has 14 residues. The junction had 6 bases not matched to a gene; V was cut back by 4 bases and J by 5 bases. CDR3 sequence (DNA): TGTGCCAGCAGCCTTAGCGGGAGTTCCCACGAGCAGTACTTC. It translates to CASSLSGSSHEQYF.

This clonotype has just a few counts. V gene TRBV5-6 combines with J gene TRBJ2-5, with 7 nucleotides matching TRBD1. The V segment lost 6 bases and the J segment 3 bases; nucleotides outside the gene matches: 11. This CDR3 region has 15 residues. The V gene's germline CDR1 is SGHDT and CDR2 YYEEEE. In nucleotides, the CDR3 is TGTGCCAGCAACCGAGAGGACAGGTTGGAAGAGACCCAGTACTTC. As protein: CASNREDRLEETQYF.